The 3 T cell receptor beta chains in this list originate from one sample, sequenced in a study of CD4+ T cells in melanoma (dated by TCRdb to 2022 to 2024). Library creation used the immunoSEQ multiplex PCR assay. The clones in this table, taken by TCRdb from immuneACCESS, are in-frame only. Not every clone is retained; where verified, under half of the shortfall comes from an unresolved V gene, and the cause of the rest is unknown. The sample has around 11,000 clones on record, about 67% of them singletons. Jointly, the top ten make up 9% to 15% of the sample. The sample comprised cells from a culture (not recorded whether cultured in vitro). The receptors here all came from a human donor with melanoma.

The chain uses TRBV5-4 and TRBJ1-2, with 8 nucleotides matching TRBD1. The CDR3 totals 18 residues. Germline V gene lookup returns CDR1 SGHNT and CDR2 YYREEE (reference sequence). Unmatched junction bases numbered 15, after V lost 0 bases and J lost 5 bases. The CDR3 DNA is TGTGCCAGCAGCTTGGGTGGGCCAGGGGGCGCGAAGATGTATGGCTACACCTTC. It yields the protein CASSLGGPGGAKMYGYTF.

This clone was picked up a small number of times. V and J are TRBV30 and TRBJ1-1; the D is unclear. CDR1 and CDR2 from the germline V gene are GTSNPN and SVGIG (reference sequence). The CDR3 is made up of 13 amino acids. V was cut by 2 bases and J by 0 bases, with 7 bases left in between. The CDR3 loop is CAWSTRMNTEAFF. In nucleotides, the CDR3 is TGTGCCTGGAGTACCAGAATGAACACTGAAGCTTTCTTT.

J is TRBJ1-2 and V is TRBV14; D ambiguous. The CDR3 covers 12 residues. Trimming left V 0 bases short and J 8 bases short, with 7 bases between. Germline CDR1 and CDR2: SGHDN and FVKESK. The CDR3 loop reads CASSQDRVGYTF. In DNA form, the CDR3 reads TGTGCCAGCAGCCAAGACCGTGTGGGCTACACCTTC.